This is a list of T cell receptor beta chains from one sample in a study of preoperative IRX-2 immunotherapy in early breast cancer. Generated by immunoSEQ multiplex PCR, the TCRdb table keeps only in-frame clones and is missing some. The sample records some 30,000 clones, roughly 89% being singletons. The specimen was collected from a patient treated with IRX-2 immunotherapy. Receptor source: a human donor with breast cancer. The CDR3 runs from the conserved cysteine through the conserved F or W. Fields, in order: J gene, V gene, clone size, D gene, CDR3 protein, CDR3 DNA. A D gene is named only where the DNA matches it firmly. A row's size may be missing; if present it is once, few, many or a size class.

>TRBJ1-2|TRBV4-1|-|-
CASSQTPRWLYGYTF
TGCGCCAGCAGCCAAACACCCCGGTGGCTCTATGGCTACACCTTC
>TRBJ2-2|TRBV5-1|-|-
CASSSVVGGELFF
TGCGCCAGCAGCTCGGTGGTCGGCGGGGAGCTGTTTTTT
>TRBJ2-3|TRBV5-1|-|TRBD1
CASSPIRTGGTDTQYF
TGCGCCAGCAGCCCCATAAGAACAGGGGGCACAGATACGCAGTATTTT
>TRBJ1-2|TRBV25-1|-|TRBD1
CASRPTAGTGDDGYTF
TGTGCCAGCAGGCCGACGGCCGGGACAGGGGATGATGGCTACACCTTC
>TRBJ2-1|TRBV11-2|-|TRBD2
CASRRLAGRNNEQFF
TGTGCCAGCAGAAGACTAGCGGGAAGGAACAATGAGCAGTTCTTC
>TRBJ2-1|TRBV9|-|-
CASSAVGDEQFF
TGTGCCAGCAGCGCTGTGGGCGATGAGCAGTTCTTC
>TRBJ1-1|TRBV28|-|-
CASLGRGVPTEAFF
TGTGCCAGTCTTGGGCGTGGGGTTCCCACTGAAGCTTTCTTT
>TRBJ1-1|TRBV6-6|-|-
CASSPGATEAFF
TGTGCCAGCAGCCCGGGAGCCACTGAAGCTTTCTTT
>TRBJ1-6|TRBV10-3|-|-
CAISGAGGERPLHF
TGTGCCATCAGTGGGGCCGGGGGTGAGAGACCCCTCCACTTT
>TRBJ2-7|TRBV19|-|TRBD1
CASNQGESPYEQYF
TGTGCCAGTAACCAGGGGGAATCTCCCTACGAGCAGTACTTC
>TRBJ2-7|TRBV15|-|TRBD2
CATSRPAGGRYEQYF
TGTGCCACCAGCAGACCAGCGGGGGGGAGGTACGAGCAGTACTTC
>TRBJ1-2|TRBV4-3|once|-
CASSQDRSGHYGYTF
TGCGCCAGCAGCCAAGATCGTTCTGGACACTATGGCTACACCTTC
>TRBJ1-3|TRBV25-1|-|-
CASSSGNTIYF
TGTGCCAGCAGTTCCGGAAACACCATATATTTT
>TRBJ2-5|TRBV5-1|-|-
CASTPPGAVQETQYF
TGCGCCAGCACCCCGCCAGGGGCGGTTCAAGAGACCCAGTACTTC
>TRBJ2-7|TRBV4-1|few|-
CASSQVNAPSSYEQYF
TGCGCCAGCAGCCAAGTTAATGCTCCAAGCTCCTACGAGCAGTACTTC
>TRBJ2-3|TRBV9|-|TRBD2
CASSVRLAGETDTQYF
TGTGCCAGCAGCGTTCGACTAGCGGGTGAGACAGATACGCAGTATTTT
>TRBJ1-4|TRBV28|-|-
CASSPDGAVEKLFF
TGTGCCAGCAGTCCCGACGGGGCCGTTGAAAAACTGTTTTTT
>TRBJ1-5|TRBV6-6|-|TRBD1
CASSGTVLQGQPQHF
TGTGCCAGCAGTGGGACAGTCCTCCAAGGTCAGCCCCAGCATTTT
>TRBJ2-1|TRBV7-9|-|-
CASSLSGVVTWRGEQFF
TGTGCCAGCAGCTTATCCGGAGTCGTAACCTGGCGTGGTGAGCAGTTCTTC
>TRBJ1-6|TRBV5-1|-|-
CASSLGNSPLHF
TGCGCCAGCAGCTTAGGTAATTCACCCCTCCACTTT
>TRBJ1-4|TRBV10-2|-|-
CASTGATNEKLFF
TGCGCCAGCACCGGCGCAACTAATGAAAAACTGTTTTTT
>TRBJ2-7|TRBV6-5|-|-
CASSYSPTDSYEQYF
TGTGCCAGCAGTTACTCCCCGACTGACTCCTACGAGCAGTACTTC
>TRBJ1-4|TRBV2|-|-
CASSEGKGRDEKLFF
TGTGCCAGCAGTGAAGGGAAGGGGAGAGATGAAAAACTGTTTTTT
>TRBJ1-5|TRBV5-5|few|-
CASSFQGNQPQHF
TGTGCCAGCAGCTTCCAGGGAAATCAGCCCCAGCATTTT
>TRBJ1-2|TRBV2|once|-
CASSEVTGQGYTF
TGTGCCAGCAGTGAAGTTACAGGGCAGGGCTACACCTTC
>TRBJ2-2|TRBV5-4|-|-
CASSRGTGNTGELFF
TGTGCCAGCAGTAGGGGGACGGGAAACACCGGGGAGCTGTTTTTT
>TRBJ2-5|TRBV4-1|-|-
CASSQEAVIQETQYF
TGCGCCAGCAGCCAAGAAGCTGTGATCCAAGAGACCCAGTACTTC
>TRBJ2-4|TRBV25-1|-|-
CASSESKVMKNIQYF
TGTGCCAGCAGTGAATCCAAGGTGATGAAAAACATTCAGTACTTC
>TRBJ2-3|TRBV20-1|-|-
CSVNGAGTQYF
TGCAGTGTAAACGGTGCGGGTACGCAGTATTTT
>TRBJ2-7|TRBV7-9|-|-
CASSPSGFLIDEQYF
TGTGCCAGCAGCCCCAGCGGGTTTTTGATCGACGAGCAGTACTTC
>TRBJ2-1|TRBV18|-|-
CASSSYQGEGNEQFF
TGTGCCAGCTCATCGTATCAGGGTGAGGGCAATGAGCAGTTCTTC
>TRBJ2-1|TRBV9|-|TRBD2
CASSVRGGYNEQFF
TGTGCCAGCAGCGTGCGGGGGGGATACAATGAGCAGTTCTTC
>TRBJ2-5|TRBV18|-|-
CASSPPFETQYF
TGTGCCAGCTCACCACCGTTTGAGACCCAGTACTTC
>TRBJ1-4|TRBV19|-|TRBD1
CASSQDRGSEKLFF
TGTGCCAGTAGTCAGGACAGGGGTAGCGAAAAACTGTTTTTT
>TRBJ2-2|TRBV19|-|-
CASSTGGSEAGELFF
TGTGCCAGTAGTACCGGGGGAAGTGAGGCCGGGGAGCTGTTTTTT
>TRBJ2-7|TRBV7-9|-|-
CASSLGRTSSYEQYF
TGTGCCAGCAGCTTAGGCAGGACGAGCTCCTACGAGCAGTACTTC
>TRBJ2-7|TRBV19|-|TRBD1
CASSIVGDRELSYEQYF
TGTGCCAGTAGTATAGTTGGGGACAGGGAGTTGTCCTACGAGCAGTACTTC
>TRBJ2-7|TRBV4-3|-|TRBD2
CASSQDVSGGFYEQYF
TGCGCCAGCAGCCAAGATGTAAGCGGGGGATTCTACGAGCAGTACTTC
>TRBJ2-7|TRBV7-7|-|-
CASRSIRAAYEQYF
TGTGCCAGCAGGTCCATCAGGGCTGCCTACGAGCAGTACTTC
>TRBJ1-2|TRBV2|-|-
CASSEVAGAGYTF
TGTGCCAGCAGTGAGGTGGCAGGAGCTGGCTACACCTTC
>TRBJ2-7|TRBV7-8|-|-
CASSTGRSDGQYF
TGTGCCAGCAGCACGGGACGGAGCGATGGGCAGTACTTC
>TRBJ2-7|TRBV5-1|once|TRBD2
CASSPPAGDEQYF
TGCGCCAGCAGCCCCCCCGCGGGGGACGAGCAGTACTTC
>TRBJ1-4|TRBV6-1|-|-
CASSEWRGMMFF
TGTGCCAGCAGTGAATGGAGAGGGATGATGTTTTTT
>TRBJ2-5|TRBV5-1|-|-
CASSLGLGIQETQYF
TGCGCCAGCAGCTTGGGTTTGGGTATCCAAGAGACCCAGTACTTC
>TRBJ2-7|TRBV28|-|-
CASSARRSEQYF
TGTGCCAGCAGCGCCCGACGGTCCGAGCAGTACTTC